These T cell receptor beta chains were read from a single sample in a study of cytomegalovirus exposure and HLA in healthy donors. TCRdb keeps only in-frame clones here, not all; method: immunoSEQ multiplex PCR. The table has about 110,000 clones, about 59% seen once. The sample consisted of PBMCs. The receptor set was obtained from a man aged 30-40 years in good health and CMV-seropositive. CDR3s include the opening cysteine and the closing phenylalanine or tryptophan. The D gene is left open where the match is weak. Expanded clones are given a class, and other clones once, few, many or no size at all.

clone_size	d_call	v_call	j_call	cdr3_nt	cdr3_aa
.	TRBD2	TRBV29-1	TRBJ2-5	TGCAGCGTTGAACTGCTCGCAGCGGGGGAGAAGACCCAGTACTTC	CSVELLAAGEKTQYF
few	.	TRBV9	TRBJ1-1	TGTGCCAGCAGCGCCCCGTGGGGGGGGCTGGACACTGAAGCTTTCTTT	CASSAPWGGLDTEAFF
.	.	TRBV5-6	TRBJ1-5	TGTGCCAGCAGTAGAACAGGGACCAATCAGCCCCAGCATTTT	CASSRTGTNQPQHF
.	.	TRBV4-1	TRBJ2-1	TGCGCCAGCAGCTCAAGGGCGGCAGGGCTGGGGATCTACAATGAGCAGTTCTTC	CASSSRAAGLGIYNEQFF
.	.	TRBV19	TRBJ1-1	TGTGCCAGTAGTCTACTGAACACTGAAGCTTTCTTT	CASSLLNTEAFF
.	TRBD1	TRBV10-3	TRBJ1-2	TGTGCCATCAATCCGGACAGGGCAGGAGGCTACACCTTC	CAINPDRAGGYTF
.	TRBD1	TRBV5-4	TRBJ1-1	TGTGCCAGCAGACAGGGGACCGATCCTGAAGCTTTCTTT	CASRQGTDPEAFF
.	TRBD2	TRBV5-4	TRBJ2-3	TGTGCCAGCGGTTTTGCGGGGGGCACAGATACGCAGTATTTT	CASGFAGGTDTQYF
few	.	TRBV6-5	TRBJ1-6	TGTGCCCACGAAGGGGGTGGTAATTCACCCCTCCACTTT	CAHEGGGNSPLHF
.	.	TRBV19	TRBJ1-2	TGTGCCAGTACGACGATGGGGCAAACAGGCCTAGGCTACACCTTC	CASTTMGQTGLGYTF
once	.	TRBV10-3	TRBJ1-5	TGTGCCATCAGTGAAGGGCAGGGAAGTCAGCCCCAGCATTTT	CAISEGQGSQPQHF
few	.	TRBV9	TRBJ1-1	TGTGCCAGCAGCGTACAGGAACACAATTTCGAAGCTTTCTTT	CASSVQEHNFEAFF
.	TRBD1	TRBV15	TRBJ1-2	TGTGCCACCAGCAGAGGGACAGGGGTCGGCTACACCTTC	CATSRGTGVGYTF
.	.	TRBV27	TRBJ2-7	TGTGCCAGCAGTTTCGTACAGGGCCTTGGGCAACACGAGCAGTACTTC	CASSFVQGLGQHEQYF
.	.	TRBV7-9	TRBJ1-4	TGTGCCAGCAGCTTGGGGGCGACTAATGAAAAACTGTTTTTT	CASSLGATNEKLFF
.	TRBD1	TRBV5-1	TRBJ2-1	TGCGCCAGCAGCTTGGGACAGGGCTCCTACAATGAGCAGTTCTTC	CASSLGQGSYNEQFF
.	.	TRBV27	TRBJ1-1	TGTGCCAGCAGTTGGGAGTGGAACACTGAAGCTTTCTTT	CASSWEWNTEAFF
few	TRBD2	TRBV5-1	TRBJ2-1	TGCGCCAGCAGCTTGGCCGGGGCGGGGGTTTACAATGAGCAGTTCTTC	CASSLAGAGVYNEQFF
few	.	TRBV5-1	TRBJ1-6	TGCGCCAGCAGCTTGTTAGGGGGGGATTCACCCCTCCACTTT	CASSLLGGDSPLHF
.	TRBD2	TRBV5-1	TRBJ2-7	TGCGCCAGCAGCCCCATGGGGGGGAGCTCCTACGAGCAGTACTTC	CASSPMGGSSYEQYF
.	.	TRBV29-1	TRBJ2-3	TGCAGCGTTGTGGCCGGGGGGCGCACGGATACGCAGTATTTT	CSVVAGGRTDTQYF
few	.	TRBV4-1	TRBJ1-2	TGCGCCAGCAGCCCCCAGACAGATCCGAACTATGGCTACACCTTC	CASSPQTDPNYGYTF
.	.	TRBV2	TRBJ2-7	TGTGCCAGCAGTGAAGAAACAGCCCCTGGAAACTTC	CASSEETAPGNF
.	TRBD1	TRBV5-3	TRBJ1-6	TGTGCCAGAAGCATCCCGGGACAGGGGGCTTCACCCCTCCACTTT	CARSIPGQGASPLHF
.	TRBD1	TRBV27	TRBJ1-2	TGTGCCAGCAGTTTTTACACAGGGGACGGCTACACCTTC	CASSFYTGDGYTF
few	.	TRBV30	TRBJ2-1	TGTGCCTGGAGTCCGAGGGTCCACAATGAGCAGTTCTTC	CAWSPRVHNEQFF
.	TRBD1	TRBV6-5	TRBJ1-2	TGTGCCAGCAGTTACCGGGACAGGGGAGGCTATGGCTACACCTTC	CASSYRDRGGYGYTF
once	TRBD2	TRBV10-3	TRBJ2-1	TGTGCCATCAGTGAGTCCAGCGGGGGCAGCTACAATGAGCAGTTCTTC	CAISESSGGSYNEQFF
.	TRBD2	TRBV5-1	TRBJ2-1	TGCGCCAGCAGCCCTCTTAGTAGCGGGGGAAATGAGCAGTTCTTC	CASSPLSSGGNEQFF
few	.	TRBV4-1	TRBJ2-3	TGCGCCAGCAGCCAAGAGAGAGGCACAGATACGCAGTATTTT	CASSQERGTDTQYF
.	.	TRBV7-8	TRBJ1-4	TGTGCCAGCAGCCCTTCGGACAGTATTAATGAAAAACTGTTTTTT	CASSPSDSINEKLFF
.	.	TRBV10-3	TRBJ1-1	TGTGCCATCAGGCGCGCCGGGGGGAACACTGAAGCTTTCTTT	CAIRRAGGNTEAFF
.	TRBD1	TRBV27	TRBJ1-1	TGTGCCAGCAGAGGGACAGGAAACACTGAAGCTTTCTTT	CASRGTGNTEAFF
.	.	TRBV2	TRBJ1-2	TGTGCCAGCAGTGAATCGCAGGCCCCAGCTAACTATGGCTACACCTTC	CASSESQAPANYGYTF
.	TRBD2	TRBV27	TRBJ2-2	TGTGCCAGCAGTTTAGTCGCGGGGGGGCATGACGGGGAGCTGTTTTTT	CASSLVAGGHDGELFF
.	.	TRBV6-5	TRBJ2-7	TGTGCCAGCAGTTACCGGACCCAGGGGAAGGGGTACGAGCAGTACTTC	CASSYRTQGKGYEQYF
few	TRBD1	TRBV11-2	TRBJ2-1	TGTGCCAGCAGCTCCGGGACAGGGGTCTACAATGAGCAGTTCTTC	CASSSGTGVYNEQFF
few	.	TRBV11-3	TRBJ2-7	TGTGCCAGCAGCTCCCTGATGGGGTTAGGGGCCTCCTACGAGCAGTACTTC	CASSSLMGLGASYEQYF
.	TRBD1	TRBV7-6	TRBJ2-5	TGTGCCAGCAGCTTATCCGGGACAGGGGGAGAGACCCAGTACTTC	CASSLSGTGGETQYF
.	.	TRBV5-1	TRBJ2-1	TGCGCCAGCAGCCCCATCCAAGGTAACACAGGCAATGAGCAGTTCTTC	CASSPIQGNTGNEQFF
.	TRBD2	TRBV6-1	TRBJ2-7	TGTGCCAGCAGTGAAGGACTAGCGGGGGGGCGCGAGCGCGAGCAGTACTTC	CASSEGLAGGREREQYF
.	TRBD1	TRBV5-5	TRBJ1-5	TGTGCCAGCAGCTGGGACAGGGATCAGCCCCAGCATTTT	CASSWDRDQPQHF